The 14 T cell receptor beta chains given below trace back to one sample, sequenced in a study of beta chain features in type 1 diabetes. The study reverse transcribed the entire isolated RNA, so it sequenced expressed TCRB transcripts. Clones were read by immunoSEQ multiplex PCR, and TCRdb kept only the in-frame ones, dropping some. The repertoire holds hundreds of thousands of clones, with approximately 30% as singletons. Sequenced material: naive CD4+ T cells from blood. These receptors were collected from a man aged 18 to 30 in good health.

This clone appeared a few times. The V call is TRBV7-2, the J call TRBJ2-1, with D tentatively TRBD2 (5 bases). The V gene lost 5 bases and the J gene lost 0 bases, with 8 bases spanning the gap. Germline assignment: CDR1 SGHTA and CDR2 FQGNSA. The CDR3 length is 14 residues. CDR3: CASSLDFSYNEQFF. In DNA form, the CDR3 reads TGTGCCAGCAGCCTGGACTTCTCCTACAATGAGCAGTTCTTC.

V usage is TRBV7-9 and J usage is TRBJ2-1; 9 positions agree with TRBD2. CDR3 size: 15 residues. Germline V gives CDR1 SEHNR, CDR2 FQNEAQ (reference sequence). Trimming at V came to 5 bases and at J to 2 bases, leaving 4 bases not matched to a gene. The chain's CDR3 is CASSARLAAYNEQFF. In DNA, the CDR3 is TGTGCCAGCAGCGCCCGACTAGCGGCCTACAATGAGCAGTTCTTC.

The chain joins TRBV29-1 to TRBJ2-7; the match to TRBD1 covers 7 bases. Trimming removed 7 bases from V and 1 base from J; junction bases left unmatched: 7. The germline V gene encodes CDR1 SQVTM and CDR2 ANQGSEA. The CDR3 has 13 amino acids. CDR3 loop: CSGRQGWSYEQYF. The DNA for the CDR3 is TGCAGCGGGCGACAGGGATGGTCCTACGAGCAGTACTTC.

CDR3 residues: CASSPGTGGAGANVLTF. DNA of the CDR3: TGTGCCAGTAGTCCCGGGACAGGGGGCGCTGGGGCCAACGTCCTGACTTTC. This chain links TRBV19 with TRBJ2-6; 12 nucleotides match TRBD1. Germline V gives CDR1 LNHDA, CDR2 SQIVND (reference sequence). CDR3 length equals 17 residues. V lost 5 bases, J lost 2 bases, and 4 bases stayed unmatched.

This clone was observed a few times. The chain employs TRBV12-5 and TRBJ2-7, with 8 bases fitting TRBD1. CDR1 LGHNT and CDR2 FRNRAP come from the germline V gene. CDR3 length: 14 amino acids. Germline trimming cut 7 bases from V and 3 bases from J; bases unmatched to any gene: 8. The CDR3 loop reads CASAIGDRFYEQYF. DNA for the CDR3: TGTGCTAGTGCGATAGGGGACAGGTTCTACGAGCAGTACTTC.

The CDR3 bases are TGCGCCAGCAGCTCGACAGGCGTTCGCCAAGAGACCCAGTACTTC. The encoded protein is CASSSTGVRQETQYF. The chain is built from TRBV5-1 and TRBJ2-5; TRBD1 might be the D (6 bases). This CDR3 spans 15 amino acids. V was trimmed by 3 bases and J by 1 base, leaving 13 bases between them. The germline gives CDR1 SGHRS, CDR2 YFSETQ.

J is TRBJ2-1 and V is TRBV30; D unclear. V lost 0 bases and J 8 bases, leaving 11 bases between the germline ends. Germline lookup yields CDR1 GTSNPN and CDR2 SVGIG (reference sequence). The CDR3 consists of 13 residues. The CDR3 coding sequence is TGTGCCTGGAGTGTATATGTCCGGGATGAGCAGTTCTTC. It is translated as CAWSVYVRDEQFF.

J is TRBJ2-7 and V is TRBV7-2, with 9 bases matching TRBD2. The CDR3 has 14 residues. Trimming at V came to 5 bases and at J to 3 bases, leaving 5 bases not matched to a gene. Per the germline V gene, CDR1 is SGHTA and CDR2 is FQGNSA. CDR3 DNA: TGTGCCAGCAGCCAGGCACTAGCGGGCTACGAGCAGTACTTC. This translates into CASSQALAGYEQYF. The whole variable domain, filled in from reference TRBV7-2 and TRBJ2-7, reads GAGVSQSPSNKVTEKGKDVELRCDPISGHTALYWYRQSLGQGLEFLIYFQGNSAPDKSGLPSDRFSAERTGGSVSTLTIQRTQQEDSAVYLCASSQALAGYEQYFGPGTRLTVT.

The J gene is TRBJ2-1, the V gene TRBV19; 8 nucleotides align to TRBD2. Germline assignment: CDR1 LNHDA and CDR2 SQIVND (reference sequence). This CDR3 is 17 amino acids long. The trim removed 3 bases at V and 7 bases at J, leaving 14 bases unmatched. The CDR3 DNA sequence: TGTGCCAGTAGTATTTCTTTGGGCGGGAGGACTCGGAATGAGCAGTTCTTC. Its protein is CASSISLGGRTRNEQFF.

V and J are TRBV28 and TRBJ2-1; TRBD1 or TRBD2 may be the D gene (6 bases each). The CDR3 length is 14 residues. Germline V gene sequence: CDR1 MDHEN, CDR2 SYDVKM. V was shortened by 11 bases and J by 9 bases, with 23 bases between the two germline ends. CDR3: CAARETGRKGEQFF. CDR3 DNA: TGTGCCGCTAGGGAAACAGGGAGGAAGGGTGAGCAGTTCTTC. Variable domain in full (rest from reference TRBV28 and TRBJ2-1): DVKVTQSSRYLVKRTGEKVFLECVQDMDHENMFWYRQDPGLGLRLIYFSYDVKMKEKGDIPEGYSVSREKKERFSLILESASTNQTSMYLCAARETGRKGEQFFGPGTRLTVL.

The chain is built from TRBV14 and TRBJ2-2; D possibly corresponds to TRBD2 (7 bases). The V gene's germline CDR1 is SGHDN and CDR2 FVKESK. The V end lost 1 base, the J end lost 4 bases, and 13 bases lay between the germline ends. This CDR3 spans 16 amino acids. The CDR3 reads CASSQVGGLFTGELFF. The CDR3 coding sequence is TGTGCCAGCAGCCAAGTCGGGGGGCTATTCACCGGGGAGCTGTTTTTT. The whole variable domain, filled in from reference TRBV14 and TRBJ2-2, reads EAGVTQFPSHSVIEKGQTVTLRCDPISGHDNLYWYRRVMGKEIKFLLHFVKESKQDESGMPNNRFLAERTGGTYSTLKVQPAELEDSGVYFCASSQVGGLFTGELFFGEGSRLTVL.

The table lists this clone with a few counts. The chain is built from TRBV29-1 and TRBJ1-2; 8 nucleotides agree with TRBD1. Trimming took 0 bases from V and 0 from J; bases not matched to a gene: 12. This CDR3 has 18 residues. CDR1 and CDR2 (germline): SQVTM, ANQGSEA. In DNA, the CDR3 is TGCAGCGTTGAAGACCTGGGGACAGGACCCCGAGCTAACTATGGCTACACCTTC. Its protein product is CSVEDLGTGPRANYGYTF.

CDR3 loop: CASSSREGQGYTDTQYF. In nucleotides, the CDR3 is TGTGCCAGCAGCTCCCGAGAGGGACAGGGGTATACAGATACGCAGTATTTT. This sequence joins TRBV7-9 and TRBJ2-3; 10 bases are shared with TRBD1. Germline V gives CDR1 SEHNR, CDR2 FQNEAQ (reference sequence). The CDR3 has 17 amino acids. The J segment lost 3 bases and the V segment lost 4 bases, leaving 10 bases of the junction unmatched.

This clone was picked up a small number of times. The rearrangement links TRBV5-1 to TRBJ2-1; 7 bases map to TRBD2. Germline V CDR1 and CDR2: SGHRS, YFSETQ. V lost 0 bases and J lost 9; bases outside the gene matches: 3. The CDR3 covers 13 residues. The CDR3 DNA follows: TGCGCCAGCAGCTTGGGACTAGCATTTGAGCAGTTCTTC. Protein: CASSLGLAFEQFF.